A single sample gave rise to the 3 T cell receptor beta chains below, sequenced in a study of OX40 agonist ivuxolimab in advanced cancers. Only in-frame clones appear in the TCRdb table, and some are missing; sequencing was by immunoSEQ multiplex PCR. This repertoire shows 90,000 to 100,000 clones, less than 90% found once; its top ten account for 0.7% to 0.95%. The sequenced sample was CD4+ or CD8+ T cells sorted from blood, obtained in a trial of the OX40 agonist ivuxolimab. The receptors shown here come from an adult with an advanced solid tumor such as melanoma, head and neck, liver or kidney cancer.

This rearrangement joins TRBV6-4 to TRBJ1-5, with 7 bases matching TRBD1. The CDR3 contains 16 residues. Germline V lookup: CDR1 MRHNA, CDR2 SNTAGT. Trimming removed 2 bases from V and 3 bases from J; junction bases left unmatched: 7. DNA for the CDR3: TGTGCCAGCAGTGACCCCATAGGACAGGACAATCAGCCCCAGCATTTT. Protein: CASSDPIGQDNQPQHF.

The V gene is TRBV6-5, the J gene TRBJ2-7; a possible D gene is TRBD2 (7 bases). V shed 3 bases and J shed 4 bases, with 13 bases lying between them. The CDR3 contains 14 residues. Germline loops: CDR1 MNHEY, CDR2 SVGAGI. CDR3 sequence (DNA): TGTGCCAGCAGTTATGGGGGCGGGGGTTACGAGCAGTACTTC. This encodes CASSYGGGGYEQYF.

This clone was found a few times. The genes are TRBV5-1 and TRBJ2-1; TRBD2 might be the D (5 bases). V was pared by 0 bases and J by 5 bases, with 9 bases between. This CDR3 is 14 amino acids long. In germline, CDR1 is SGHRS, CDR2 YFSETQ. The CDR3 nucleotides are TGCGCCAGCAGCTTGGCCTCCGGGAACAATGAGCAGTTCTTC. This codes for CASSLASGNNEQFF.